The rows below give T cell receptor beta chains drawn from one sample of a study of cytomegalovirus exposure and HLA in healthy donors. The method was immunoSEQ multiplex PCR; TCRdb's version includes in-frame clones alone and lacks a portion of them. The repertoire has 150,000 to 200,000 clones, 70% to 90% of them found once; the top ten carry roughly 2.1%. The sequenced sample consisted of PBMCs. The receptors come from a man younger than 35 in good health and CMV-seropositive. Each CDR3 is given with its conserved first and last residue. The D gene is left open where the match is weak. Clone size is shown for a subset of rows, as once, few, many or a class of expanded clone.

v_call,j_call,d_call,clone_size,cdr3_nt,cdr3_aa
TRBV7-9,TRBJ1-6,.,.,TGTGCCAGCAGCTTGGACGAAACAGGCCCTTCACCCCTCCACTTT,CASSLDETGPSPLHF
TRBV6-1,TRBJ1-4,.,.,TGTGCCAGCAGCGTAAAATCCGAGTCGAAACTGTTTTTT,CASSVKSESKLFF
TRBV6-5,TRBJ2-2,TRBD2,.,TGTGCCAGCAGTTCTCCTAGCGGGGGAAGCGTCGGGGAGCTGTTTTTT,CASSSPSGGSVGELFF
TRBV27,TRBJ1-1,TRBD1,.,TGTGCCAGCAGTCTAGGACAGGGAATGGTTGAAGCTTTCTTT,CASSLGQGMVEAFF
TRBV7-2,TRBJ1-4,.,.,TGTGCCAGCAGCCGGGGGGGGAAGGAAAAACTGTTTTTT,CASSRGGKEKLFF
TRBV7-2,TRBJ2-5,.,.,TGTGCCAGCAGCTTAGGGTCAGTGGAGACCCAGTACTTC,CASSLGSVETQYF
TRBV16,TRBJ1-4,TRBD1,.,TGTGCCAGCAGCACACAGGGGAATAATGAAAAACTGTTTTTT,CASSTQGNNEKLFF
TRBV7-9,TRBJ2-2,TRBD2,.,TGTGCCAGCAGCCGCACCGGGACTAGAAACACCGGGGAGCTGTTTTTT,CASSRTGTRNTGELFF
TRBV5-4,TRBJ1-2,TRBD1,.,TGTGCCAGCAGCTTGGGGCGACAGGACAGGGGCTTGATGACCTTC,CASSLGRQDRGLMTF
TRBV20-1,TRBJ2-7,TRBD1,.,TGCAGTGCCCGGACAGGGGCCGAGCAGTACTTC,CSARTGAEQYF
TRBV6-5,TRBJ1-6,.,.,TGTGCCGGCAGTTACCAAAGGGGAAATTCACCCCTCCACTTT,CAGSYQRGNSPLHF
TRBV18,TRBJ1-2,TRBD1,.,TGTGCCAGCTCAACGTTCGGGACAGACGACTTCTACACCTTC,CASSTFGTDDFYTF
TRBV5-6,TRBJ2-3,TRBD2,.,TGTGCCAGCAGCTTCGGCGGGGGGGCAACAGATACGCAGTATTTT,CASSFGGGATDTQYF
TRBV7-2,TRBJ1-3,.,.,TGTGCCAGCAGCTCACCTCTAGTCTCTGGAAACACCATATATTTT,CASSSPLVSGNTIYF
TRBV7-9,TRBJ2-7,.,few,TGTGCCAGCAGCCCCGGTTCCTACGAGCAGTACTTC,CASSPGSYEQYF
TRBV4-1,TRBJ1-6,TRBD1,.,TGCGCCAGCAGCCAGGAAGAAGGGCAGGGGGCTTCACCCCTCCACTTT,CASSQEEGQGASPLHF
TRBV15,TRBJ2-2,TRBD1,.,TGTGCCACCAGCTCCGGGACAGGGGTCACCGGGGAGCTGTTTTTT,CATSSGTGVTGELFF
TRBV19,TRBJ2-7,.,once,TGTGCCAGTAGATTAAGGGGGACCTACGAGCAGTACTTC,CASRLRGTYEQYF
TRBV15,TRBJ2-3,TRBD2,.,TGTGCCACCAGCAGAGGGGCCTCTAGCGGGGGCTCAGATACGCAGTATTTT,CATSRGASSGGSDTQYF
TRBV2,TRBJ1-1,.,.,TGTGCCAGCAGTGTAAAGTACATGAACACTGAAGCTTTCTTT,CASSVKYMNTEAFF
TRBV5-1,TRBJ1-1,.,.,TGCGCCAGCCTCCCCGGGGGGGCGAAAGGGATCACTGAAGCTTTCTTT,CASLPGGAKGITEAFF
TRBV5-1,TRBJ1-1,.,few,TGCGCCAGCAGCCCAAGGACAGCGAACACTGAAGCTTTCTTT,CASSPRTANTEAFF
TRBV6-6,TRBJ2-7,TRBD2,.,TGTGCCAGCAGTTACGGAGCGGGGGGGAACTTCTACGAGCAGTACTTC,CASSYGAGGNFYEQYF
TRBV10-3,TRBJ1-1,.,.,TGTGCCATCAGTGAATCCGGGGGGGTTGAAGCTTTCTTT,CAISESGGVEAFF
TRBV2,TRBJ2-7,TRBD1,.,TGTGCCAGCAGGCGGGGACAGGGGGCCTACGAGCAGTACTTC,CASRRGQGAYEQYF
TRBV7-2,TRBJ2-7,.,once,TGTGCCAGCAGCTTAGAGCCGCGGAGTTACGAGCAGTACTTC,CASSLEPRSYEQYF
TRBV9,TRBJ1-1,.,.,TGTGCCAGCAGCGTAGGCGGAAGTGAAGCTTTCTTT,CASSVGGSEAFF
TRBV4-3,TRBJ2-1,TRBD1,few,TGCGCCAGCAGCCAAGGGACAGGACCTTACAATGAGCAGTTCTTC,CASSQGTGPYNEQFF
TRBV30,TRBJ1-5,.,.,TGTGCCTGGAGTGACAGCCCCAATCAGCCCCAGCATTTT,CAWSDSPNQPQHF
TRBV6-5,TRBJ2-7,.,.,TGTGCCAGCAGTTCCGGACAGACCTACGAGCAGTACTTC,CASSSGQTYEQYF
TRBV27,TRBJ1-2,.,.,TGTGCCAGCAGTTTCCGGGGGGGCGGCTACACCTTC,CASSFRGGGYTF
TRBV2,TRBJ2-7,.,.,TGTGCCAGTAGGGGCAGGTTCTACGAGCAGTACTTC,CASRGRFYEQYF
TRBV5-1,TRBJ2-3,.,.,TGCGCCAGCAGCTTGGCTTCAGATACGCAGTATTTT,CASSLASDTQYF
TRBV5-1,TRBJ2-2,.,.,TGCGCCAGCAGCTTGGGTAGCCTGAACACCGGGGAGCTGTTTTTT,CASSLGSLNTGELFF
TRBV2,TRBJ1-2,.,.,TGTGCCAGCAGTGAAAACCCAGAAGCGTATATCTATGGCTACACCTTC,CASSENPEAYIYGYTF
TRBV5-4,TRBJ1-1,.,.,TGTGCCAGCAGCTCGGGACAAGTCAACCCGAACACTGAAGCTTTCTTT,CASSSGQVNPNTEAFF
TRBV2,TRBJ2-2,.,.,TGTGCCAGCAACCCCTCCGGGGGAAACACCGGGGAGCTGTTTTTT,CASNPSGGNTGELFF
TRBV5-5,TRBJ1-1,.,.,TGTGCCAGCAGCTTTGACGGGGGATCCTGGGTGGGGGAGAACACTGAAGCTTTCTTT,CASSFDGGSWVGENTEAFF
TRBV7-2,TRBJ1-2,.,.,TGTGCCAGCAGCTTAACAGGGACATGGCATGGCTACACCTTC,CASSLTGTWHGYTF
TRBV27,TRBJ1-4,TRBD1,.,TGTGCCAGCAGTCCTGGGACAGTGGAAAAACTGTTTTTT,CASSPGTVEKLFF
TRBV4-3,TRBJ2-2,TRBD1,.,TGCGCCAGCAGCCAAATTTCCGGGACAGGCGGGGAGCTGTTTTTT,CASSQISGTGGELFF
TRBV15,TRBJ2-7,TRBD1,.,TGTGCCACCAGCAGAGATAGGGGACAGGGGCTTGCCTACGAGCAGTACTTC,CATSRDRGQGLAYEQYF
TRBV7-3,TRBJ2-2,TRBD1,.,TGTGCCAGCAGCCCGGGGACAGGGTCCGACACCGGGGAGCTGTTTTTT,CASSPGTGSDTGELFF
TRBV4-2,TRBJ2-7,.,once,TGTGCCAGCAGCCAAGGGACGGGGGAGCAGTACTTC,CASSQGTGEQYF
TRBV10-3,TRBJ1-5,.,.,TGTGCCATCAGTGAGGCTGGGGCTAGCAATCAGCCCCAGCATTTT,CAISEAGASNQPQHF
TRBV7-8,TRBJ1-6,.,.,TGTGCCAGCAGCTCATCAGGGAATTCACCCCTCCACTTT,CASSSSGNSPLHF